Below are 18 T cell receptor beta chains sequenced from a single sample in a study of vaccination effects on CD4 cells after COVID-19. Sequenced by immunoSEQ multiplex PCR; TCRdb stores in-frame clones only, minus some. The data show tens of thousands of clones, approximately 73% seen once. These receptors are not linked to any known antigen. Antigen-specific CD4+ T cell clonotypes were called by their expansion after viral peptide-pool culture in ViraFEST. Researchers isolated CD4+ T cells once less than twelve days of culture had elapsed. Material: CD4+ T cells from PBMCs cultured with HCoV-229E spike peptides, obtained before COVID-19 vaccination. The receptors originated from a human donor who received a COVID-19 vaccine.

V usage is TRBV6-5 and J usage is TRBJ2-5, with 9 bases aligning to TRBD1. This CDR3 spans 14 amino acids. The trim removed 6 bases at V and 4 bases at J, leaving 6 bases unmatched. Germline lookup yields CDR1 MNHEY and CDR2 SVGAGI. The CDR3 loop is CASRRDRVGETQYF. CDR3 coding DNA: TGTGCCAGCAGGAGGGACAGGGTAGGAGAGACCCAGTACTTC.

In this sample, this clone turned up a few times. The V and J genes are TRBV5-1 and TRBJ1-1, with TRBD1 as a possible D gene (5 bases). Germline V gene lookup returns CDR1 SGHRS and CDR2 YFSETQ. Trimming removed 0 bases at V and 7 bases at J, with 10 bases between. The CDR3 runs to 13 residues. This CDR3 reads CASSLAGDVEAFF. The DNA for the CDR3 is TGCGCCAGCAGCTTGGCGGGGGATGTTGAAGCTTTCTTT.

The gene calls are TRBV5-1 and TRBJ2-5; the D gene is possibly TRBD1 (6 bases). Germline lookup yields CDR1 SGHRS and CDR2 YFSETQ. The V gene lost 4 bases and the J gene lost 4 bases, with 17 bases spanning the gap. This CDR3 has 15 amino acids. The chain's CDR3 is CASSHRVDPSETQYF. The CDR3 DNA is TGCGCCAGCAGCCACAGGGTGGACCCCTCAGAGACCCAGTACTTC.

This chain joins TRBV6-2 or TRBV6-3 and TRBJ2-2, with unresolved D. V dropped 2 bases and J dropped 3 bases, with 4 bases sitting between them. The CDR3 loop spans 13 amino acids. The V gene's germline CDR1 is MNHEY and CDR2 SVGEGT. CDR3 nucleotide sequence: TGTGCCAGCAGTTACACAGACACCGGGGAGCTGTTTTTT. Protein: CASSYTDTGELFF.

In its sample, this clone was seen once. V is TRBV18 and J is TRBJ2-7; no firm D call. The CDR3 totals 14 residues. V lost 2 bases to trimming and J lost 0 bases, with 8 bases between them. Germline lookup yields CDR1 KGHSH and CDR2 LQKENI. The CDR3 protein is CASSPGRSSYEQYF. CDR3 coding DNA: TGTGCCAGCTCACCAGGACGGAGCTCCTACGAGCAGTACTTC.

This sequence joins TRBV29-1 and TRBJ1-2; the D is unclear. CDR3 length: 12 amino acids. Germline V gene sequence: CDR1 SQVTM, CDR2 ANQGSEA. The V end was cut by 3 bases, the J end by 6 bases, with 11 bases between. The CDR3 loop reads CSVEASRDGYTF. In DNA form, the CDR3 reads TGCAGCGTTGAGGCCTCTAGGGATGGCTACACCTTC. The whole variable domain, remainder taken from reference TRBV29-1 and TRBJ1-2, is SAVISQKPSRDICQRGTSLTIQCQVDSQVTMMFWYRQQPGQSLTLIATANQGSEATYESGFVIDKFPISRPNLTFSTLTVSNMSPEDSSIYLCSVEASRDGYTFGSGTRLTVV.

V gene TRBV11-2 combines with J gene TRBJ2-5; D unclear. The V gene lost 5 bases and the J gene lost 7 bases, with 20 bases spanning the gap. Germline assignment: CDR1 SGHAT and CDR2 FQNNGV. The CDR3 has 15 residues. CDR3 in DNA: TGTGCCAGCAGCCTGTCCTTTACCTCTGGTGGGACCCAGTACTTC. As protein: CASSLSFTSGGTQYF.

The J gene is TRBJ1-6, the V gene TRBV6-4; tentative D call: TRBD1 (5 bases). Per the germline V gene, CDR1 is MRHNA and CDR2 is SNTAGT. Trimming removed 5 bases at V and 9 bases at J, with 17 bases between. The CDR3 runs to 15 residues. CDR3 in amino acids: CASSLGGLGSSPLHF. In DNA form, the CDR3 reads TGTGCCAGCAGTCTTGGGGGACTCGGGAGTTCACCCCTCCACTTT.

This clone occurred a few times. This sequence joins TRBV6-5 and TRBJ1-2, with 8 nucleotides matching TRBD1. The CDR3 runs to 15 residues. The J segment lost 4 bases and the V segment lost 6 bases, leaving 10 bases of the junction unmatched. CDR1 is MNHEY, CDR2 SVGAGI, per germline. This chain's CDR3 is CASSGGQGLGYGYTF. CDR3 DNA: TGTGCCAGCAGCGGCGGACAGGGTCTTGGCTATGGCTACACCTTC.

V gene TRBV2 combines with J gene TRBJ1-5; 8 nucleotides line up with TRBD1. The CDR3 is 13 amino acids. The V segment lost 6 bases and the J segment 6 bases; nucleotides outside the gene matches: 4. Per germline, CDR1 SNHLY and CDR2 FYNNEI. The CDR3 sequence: CASRRQGIQPQHF. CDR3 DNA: TGTGCCAGCAGAAGACAGGGGATTCAGCCCCAGCATTTT.

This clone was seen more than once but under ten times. The CDR3 is CASSLVAANTGELFF. The CDR3 DNA reads TGTGCCAGCAGCTTAGTTGCGGCCAACACCGGGGAGCTGTTTTTT. The chain recombines TRBV7-6 with TRBJ2-2; the D is unclear. Per the germline V gene, CDR1 is SGHVS and CDR2 is FNYEAQ. The CDR3 is 15 residues long. V was pared by 1 base and J by 2 bases, with 8 bases between. Full variable domain (rest looked up from reference TRBV7-6 and TRBJ2-2): GAGVSQSPRYKVTKRGQDVALRCDPISGHVSLYWYRQALGQGPEFLTYFNYEAQQDKSGLPNDRFSAERPEGSISTLTIQRTEQRDSAMYRCASSLVAANTGELFFGEGSRLTVL.

The CDR3 region is CASSQASGSAETQYF. The CDR3 bases are TGTGCCAGCAGCCAGGCTAGCGGGAGTGCAGAGACCCAGTACTTC. V gene TRBV3-1 (or the pseudogene TRBV3-2) combines with J gene TRBJ2-5; 10 bases match TRBD2. V lost 3 bases and J lost 4; bases outside the gene matches: 5. The CDR3 is made up of 15 amino acids. Germline CDR1 LGHDT, CDR2 YNNKEL (reference sequence).

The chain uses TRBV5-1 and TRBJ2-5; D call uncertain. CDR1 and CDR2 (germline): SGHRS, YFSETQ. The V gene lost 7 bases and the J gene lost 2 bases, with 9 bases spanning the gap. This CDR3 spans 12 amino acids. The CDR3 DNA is TGCGCCAGCGAAGGGTCGCAAGAGACCCAGTACTTC. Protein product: CASEGSQETQYF.

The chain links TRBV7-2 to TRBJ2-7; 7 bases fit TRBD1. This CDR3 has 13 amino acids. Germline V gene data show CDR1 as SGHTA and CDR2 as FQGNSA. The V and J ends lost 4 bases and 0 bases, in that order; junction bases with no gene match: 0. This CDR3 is CASSWDSSYEQYF. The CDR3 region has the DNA TGTGCCAGCAGCTGGGACAGCTCCTACGAGCAGTACTTC.

The CDR3 sequence is CASSMIQGSTEAFF. CDR3 nucleotide sequence: TGTGCCAGTAGTATGATACAGGGGTCCACTGAAGCTTTCTTT. This rearrangement joins TRBV19 to TRBJ1-1; 7 nucleotides agree with TRBD1. CDR1 is LNHDA, CDR2 SQIVND, per germline (reference sequence). The CDR3 contains 14 residues. V gave up 3 bases and J gave up 4 bases; unmatched junction bases: 5.

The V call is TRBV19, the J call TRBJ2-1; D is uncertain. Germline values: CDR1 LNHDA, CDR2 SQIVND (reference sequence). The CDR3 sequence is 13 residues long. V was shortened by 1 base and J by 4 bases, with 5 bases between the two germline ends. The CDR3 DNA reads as TGTGCCAGTAGTATAGTTCGGTACAATGAGCAGTTCTTC. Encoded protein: CASSIVRYNEQFF.

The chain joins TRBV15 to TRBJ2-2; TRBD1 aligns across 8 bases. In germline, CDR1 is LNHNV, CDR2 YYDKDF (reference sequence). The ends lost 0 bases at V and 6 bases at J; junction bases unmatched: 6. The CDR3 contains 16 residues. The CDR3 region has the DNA TGTGCCACCAGCAGAGATCGGGCAGGGGGCTCCGGGGAGCTGTTTTTT. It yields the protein CATSRDRAGGSGELFF.

The CDR3 region is CSASMVAGFFTDTQYF. CDR3 in DNA: TGCAGTGCTAGTATGGTAGCGGGATTTTTCACAGATACGCAGTATTTT. The chain is built from TRBV20-1 and TRBJ2-3; 8 nucleotides align to TRBD2. This CDR3 is 16 amino acids long. Germline lookup yields CDR1 DFQATT and CDR2 SNEGSKA (reference sequence). The V and J ends lost 3 bases and 2 bases, in that order; junction bases with no gene match: 10.